This T cell receptor beta chain was captured by sequencing in a study of T cell repertoires in cytomegalovirus infection. Study summary: Recently identified HLA-C-restricted and well-studied HLA-B-restricted CMV epitopes were used. Public TCR beta signatures marked donors with CMV infection and the matching HLA. Whole-study results and caveats: Summed frequency of public TCR beta families distinguished CMV carriers with the relevant HLA. CMV-specific TCR beta clonotypes restricted by HLA-C were the ones dominating the ex vivo response.

TCRdb used MiXCR to reprocess the reads, holding one entry per CDR3 protein. The sample gives about 900,000 distinct CDR3 sequences, roughly 30% of which show up once; 13% is in the top ten. Only a few counts were recorded for this clonotype. Its antigen is undetermined. The source is a human donor in good health (CMV status not recorded). Some clones in this sample may be carry-over from other donors' samples. The material was cultured CD8+ T cells from PBMCs, obtained from culture after CMV antigen stimulation.

CDR3 residues: CASSQEDSLNYGYTF. CDR3 DNA: TGCGCCAGCAGCCAAGAGGACAGCCTTAACTATGGCTACACCTTC. V usage is TRBV4-3 and J usage is TRBJ1-2; perhaps TRBD1 as D (6 bases). This CDR3 has 15 residues. Germline V gene data show CDR1 as LGHNA and CDR2 as YSLEER. V lost 0 bases and J 1 base, leaving 9 bases between the germline ends.